Presented here are 2 T cell receptor beta chains from one specimen sequenced in a study of blood T cells in healthy people across ages. A second 7 to 11 cycle PCR used barcoded and J-beta primers. Each CDR3 protein is one row after TCRdb ran MiXCR on the 5' RACE reads. The table shows roughly 2 million distinct CDR3 sequences, with roughly 49% occurring only once. Source material: blood. Receptors originate from a woman aged 40 to 50 in good health.

This chain joins TRBV5-1 and TRBJ2-5, with 7 bases that match TRBD2. Losses at the gene ends were 4 bases for V and 3 bases for J; bases not matched to a gene: 9. The CDR3 length is 15 residues. Germline values: CDR1 SGHRS, CDR2 YFSETQ. CDR3 nucleotide sequence: TGCGCCAGCAGCGTGAGCGGGGCGGGTGAAGAGACCCAGTACTTC. The encoded protein is CASSVSGAGEETQYF.

In this sample, this clonotype turned up many times. V and J are TRBV27 and TRBJ2-7; TRBD2 matches 12 bases. CDR1 and CDR2 from the germline V gene are MNHEY and SMNVEV (reference sequence). This CDR3 has 13 residues. V trimming: 6 bases; J trimming: 3 bases; junction bases outside the gene matches: 0. The CDR3 reads CASRTSGGYEQYF. The CDR3 DNA reads as TGTGCCAGCAGGACTAGCGGGGGCTACGAGCAGTACTTC.